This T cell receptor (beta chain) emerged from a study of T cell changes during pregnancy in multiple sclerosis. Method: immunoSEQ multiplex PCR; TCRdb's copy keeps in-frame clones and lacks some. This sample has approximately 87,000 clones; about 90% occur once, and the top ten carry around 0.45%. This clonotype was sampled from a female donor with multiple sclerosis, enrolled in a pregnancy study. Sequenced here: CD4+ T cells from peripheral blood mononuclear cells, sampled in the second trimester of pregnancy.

The CDR3 loop reads CASSRFTSGGKMPLHF. CDR3 in DNA: TGTGCCAGCAGTCGGTTTACAAGCGGGGGTAAGATGCCCCTCCACTTT. The chain couples TRBV27 to TRBJ1-6; perhaps TRBD1 as D (5 bases). Germline values: CDR1 MNHEY, CDR2 SMNVEV (reference sequence). Trimming removed 5 bases at V and 13 bases at J, with 24 bases between. CDR3 length: 16 amino acids.